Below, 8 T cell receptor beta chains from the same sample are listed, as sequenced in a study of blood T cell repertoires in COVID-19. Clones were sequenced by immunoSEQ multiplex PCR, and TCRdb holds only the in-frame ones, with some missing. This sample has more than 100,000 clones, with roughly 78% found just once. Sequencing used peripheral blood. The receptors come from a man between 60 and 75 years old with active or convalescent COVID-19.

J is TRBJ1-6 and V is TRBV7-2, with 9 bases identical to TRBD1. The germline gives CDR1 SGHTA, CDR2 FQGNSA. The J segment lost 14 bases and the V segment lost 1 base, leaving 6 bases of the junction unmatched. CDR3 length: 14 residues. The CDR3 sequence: CASSLVPGQGSLHF. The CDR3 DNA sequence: TGTGCCAGCAGCTTAGTTCCGGGACAGGGCTCCCTCCACTTT. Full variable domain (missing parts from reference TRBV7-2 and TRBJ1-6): GAGVSQSPSNKVTEKGKDVELRCDPISGHTALYWYRQSLGQGLEFLIYFQGNSAPDKSGLPSDRFSAERTGGSVSTLTIQRTQQEDSAVYLCASSLVPGQGSLHFGNGTRLTVT.

CDR3 sequence (DNA): TGTGCCAGCAGCCATCCTACCCTAGGCGGCTACACCTTC. It codes for CASSHPTLGGYTF. This chain links TRBV5-4 with TRBJ1-2; D unclear. The V end lost 4 bases, the J end lost 8 bases, and 15 bases lay between the germline ends. In germline, CDR1 is SGHNT, CDR2 YYREEE (reference sequence). The CDR3 runs to 13 residues. Variable domain in full (rest from reference TRBV5-4 and TRBJ1-2): ETGVTQSPTHLIKTRGQQVTLRCSSQSGHNTVSWYQQALGQGPQFIFQYYREEENGRGNFPPRFSGLQFPNYSSELNVNALELDDSALYLCASSHPTLGGYTFGSGTRLTVV.

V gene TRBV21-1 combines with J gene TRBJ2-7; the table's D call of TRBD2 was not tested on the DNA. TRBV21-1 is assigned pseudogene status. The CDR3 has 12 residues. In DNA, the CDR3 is TGTGCCAGCAGCAAAGATACCTACGAGCAGTACTTC. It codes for CASSKDTYEQYF.

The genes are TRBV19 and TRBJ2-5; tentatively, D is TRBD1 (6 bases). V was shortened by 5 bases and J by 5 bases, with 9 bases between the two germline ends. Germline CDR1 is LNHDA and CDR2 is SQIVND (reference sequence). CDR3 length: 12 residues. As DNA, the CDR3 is TGTGCCAGTAGTGCCACAGGGGAGACCCAGTACTTC. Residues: CASSATGETQYF.

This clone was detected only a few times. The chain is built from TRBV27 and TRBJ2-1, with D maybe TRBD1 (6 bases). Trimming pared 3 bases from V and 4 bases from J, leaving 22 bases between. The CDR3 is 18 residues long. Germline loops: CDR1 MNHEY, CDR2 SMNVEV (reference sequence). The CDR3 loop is CASSFERGSGRLYNEQFF. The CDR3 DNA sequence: TGTGCCAGCAGTTTCGAAAGGGGGAGCGGAAGATTATACAATGAGCAGTTCTTC.

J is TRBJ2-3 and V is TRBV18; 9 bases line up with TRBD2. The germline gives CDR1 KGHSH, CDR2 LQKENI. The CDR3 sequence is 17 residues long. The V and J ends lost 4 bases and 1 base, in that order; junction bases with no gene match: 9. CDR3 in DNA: TGTGCCAGCTCACGGGGAGTTAGCGGGAGAGGCACAGATACGCAGTATTTT. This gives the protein CASSRGVSGRGTDTQYF.

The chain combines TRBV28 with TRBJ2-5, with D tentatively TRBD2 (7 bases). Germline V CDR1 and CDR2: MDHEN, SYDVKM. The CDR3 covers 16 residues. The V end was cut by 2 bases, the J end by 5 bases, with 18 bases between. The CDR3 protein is CASSLRISGGWETQYF. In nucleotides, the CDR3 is TGTGCCAGCAGTTTAAGAATTTCGGGGGGCTGGGAGACCCAGTACTTC.

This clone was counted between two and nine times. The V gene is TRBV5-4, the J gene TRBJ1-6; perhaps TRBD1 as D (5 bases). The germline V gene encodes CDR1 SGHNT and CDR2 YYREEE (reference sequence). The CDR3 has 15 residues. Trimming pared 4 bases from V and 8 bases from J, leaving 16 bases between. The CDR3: CASSLDQGSHSPLHF. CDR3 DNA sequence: TGTGCCAGCAGCCTGGACCAGGGTTCCCATTCACCCCTCCACTTT.